The clone carrying this T cell receptor (beta chain) was seen ten or more times. This entry belongs to a study of neurological immune-mediated disorders. CDR1 is SGHRS and CDR2 is YFSETQ in the germline V gene. V was pared by 0 bases and J by 2 bases, with 5 bases of the junction left unmatched. The length of the CDR3 is 16 residues. Synthesis of cDNA used 5'RACE (with 10-nucleotide random UMIs). One entry per CDR3 protein, called by TCRdb with MiXCR from the 5' RACE reads. The data contain about 58,000 distinct CDR3 sequences, about 3.5% of them singletons. The unsorted libraries originated from 2 million PBMCs kept at -80 C.

Material for sequencing was PBMCs. The TCR was taken from a man in his thirties or forties with multiple sclerosis. V is TRBV5-1 and J is TRBJ2-3; TRBD2 aligns across 8 bases. The CDR3 DNA is TGCGCCAGCAGCTTGGGAAGCGGGGGAAACACAGATACGCAGTATTTT. Its translation: CASSLGSGGNTDTQYF.